The T cell receptor (beta chain) under discussion was sequenced for a study of T cells in narcolepsy. Study overall: Healthy controls were enrolled alongside patients with narcolepsy type 1 or type 2. Study conclusions and caveats: Same-patient CSF and blood CD4+ T cell clonotypes included HCRT-specific and TRIB2-specific autoreactive ones. Healthy controls reportedly lacked the autoreactive clonotypes serially found in patients' blood. No autoreactive T cell clone sequences appeared in some memory CD4+ repertoires.

Germline V gives CDR1 LGHNA, CDR2 YSLEER. V lost 4 bases and J lost 0, with 9 bases in between. This CDR3 is built from 14 residues. Concerning this clone: The antigen remains undetermined.

TCRdb's table, derived via immunoSEQ multiplex PCR, lists solely in-frame clones and lacks some. The table records approximately 30,000 clones, 84% of them present only once. The TCR sequence derives from a human donor with narcolepsy. Sequenced: CD45RA- memory CD4+ T cells from PBMCs. The rearrangement links TRBV4-3 to TRBJ2-5, with TRBD2 as a possible D gene (5 bases). CDR3 DNA sequence: TGCGCCAGCAGCCTACGGAGGTACCAAGAGACCCAGTACTTC. It codes for CASSLRRYQETQYF.